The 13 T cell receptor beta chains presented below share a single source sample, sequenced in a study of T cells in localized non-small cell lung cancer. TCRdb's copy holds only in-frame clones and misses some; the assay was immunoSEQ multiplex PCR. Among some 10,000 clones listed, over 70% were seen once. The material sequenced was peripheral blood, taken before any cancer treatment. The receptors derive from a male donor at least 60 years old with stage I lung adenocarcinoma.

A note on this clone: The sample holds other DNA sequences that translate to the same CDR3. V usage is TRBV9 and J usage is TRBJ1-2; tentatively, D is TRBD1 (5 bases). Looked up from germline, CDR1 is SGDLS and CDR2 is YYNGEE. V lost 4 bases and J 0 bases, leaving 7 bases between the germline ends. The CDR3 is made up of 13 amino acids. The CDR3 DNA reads TGTGCCAGCAGCCGGGGGTCTAACTATGGCTACACCTTC. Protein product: CASSRGSNYGYTF. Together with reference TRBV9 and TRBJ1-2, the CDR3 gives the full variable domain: DSGVTQTPKHLITATGQRVTLRCSPRSGDLSVYWYQQSLDQGLQFLIQYYNGEERAKGNILERFSAQQFPDLHSELNLSSLELGDSALYFCASSRGSNYGYTFGSGTRLTVV.

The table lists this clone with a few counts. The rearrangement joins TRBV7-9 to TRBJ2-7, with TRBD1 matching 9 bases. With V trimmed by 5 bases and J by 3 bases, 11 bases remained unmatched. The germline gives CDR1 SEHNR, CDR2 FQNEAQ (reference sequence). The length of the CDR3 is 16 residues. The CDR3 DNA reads TGTGCCAGCAGCCTTATTGGGACAGGGTCATTCTACGAGCAGTACTTC. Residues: CASSLIGTGSFYEQYF.

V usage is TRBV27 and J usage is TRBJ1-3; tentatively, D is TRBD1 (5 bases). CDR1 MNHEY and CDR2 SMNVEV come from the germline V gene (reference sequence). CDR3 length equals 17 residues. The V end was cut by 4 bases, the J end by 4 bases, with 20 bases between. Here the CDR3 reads CASSSNTGPGSGNTIYF. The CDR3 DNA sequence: TGTGCCAGCAGTTCCAATACGGGGCCGGGATCCGGAAACACCATATATTTT.

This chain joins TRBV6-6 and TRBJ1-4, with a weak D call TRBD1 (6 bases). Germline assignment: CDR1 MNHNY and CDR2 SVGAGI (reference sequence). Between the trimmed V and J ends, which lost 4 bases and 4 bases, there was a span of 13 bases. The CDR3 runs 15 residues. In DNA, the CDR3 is TGTGCCAGCAGTTCTCAGGACAGAATTAATGAAAAACTGTTTTTT. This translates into CASSSQDRINEKLFF.

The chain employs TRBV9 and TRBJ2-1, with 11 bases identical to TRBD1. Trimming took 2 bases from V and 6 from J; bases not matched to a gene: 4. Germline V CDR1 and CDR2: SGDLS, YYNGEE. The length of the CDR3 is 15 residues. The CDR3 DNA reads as TGTGCCAGCAGCGTCGGACAGGGGGCAGGCAATGAGCAGTTCTTC. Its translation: CASSVGQGAGNEQFF.

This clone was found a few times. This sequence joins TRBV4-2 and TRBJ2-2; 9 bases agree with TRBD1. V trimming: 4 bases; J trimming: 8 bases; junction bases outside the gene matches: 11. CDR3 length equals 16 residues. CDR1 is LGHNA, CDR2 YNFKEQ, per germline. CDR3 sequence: CASSPSDRGVGGELFF. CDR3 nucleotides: TGTGCCAGCAGCCCCTCGGACAGGGGAGTAGGAGGGGAGCTGTTTTTT.

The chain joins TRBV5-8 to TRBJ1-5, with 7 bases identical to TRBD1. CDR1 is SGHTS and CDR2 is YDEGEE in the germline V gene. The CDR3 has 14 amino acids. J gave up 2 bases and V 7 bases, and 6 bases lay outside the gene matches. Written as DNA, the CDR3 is TGTGCCAGCGACGGAGGGGGCGGCAATCAGCCCCAGCATTTT. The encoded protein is CASDGGGGNQPQHF.

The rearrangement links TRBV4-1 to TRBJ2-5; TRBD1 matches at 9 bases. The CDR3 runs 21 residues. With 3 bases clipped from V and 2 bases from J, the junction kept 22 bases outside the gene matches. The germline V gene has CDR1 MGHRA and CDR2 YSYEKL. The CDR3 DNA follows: TGCGCCAGCAGCCACCCTAGGGCCGGGACAGGGTCCATCACTCCACAAGAGACCCAGTACTTC. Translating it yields CASSHPRAGTGSITPQETQYF.

This CDR3 reads CASRPFSGGPYTDTQYF. CDR3 DNA: TGTGCCAGCAGGCCTTTCAGCGGGGGGCCGTACACAGATACGCAGTATTTT. V and J are TRBV7-9 and TRBJ2-3; 9 bases agree with TRBD2. The germline V gene encodes CDR1 SEHNR and CDR2 FQNEAQ (reference sequence). V was clipped by 6 bases and J by 2 bases; unmatched bases: 12. The CDR3 runs 17 residues.

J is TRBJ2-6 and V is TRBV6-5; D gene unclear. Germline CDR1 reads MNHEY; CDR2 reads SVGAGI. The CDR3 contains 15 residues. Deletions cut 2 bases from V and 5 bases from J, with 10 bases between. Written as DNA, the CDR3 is TGTGCCAGCAGTTACGACTCCCGCCGGGCCAACGTCCTGACTTTC. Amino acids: CASSYDSRRANVLTF.

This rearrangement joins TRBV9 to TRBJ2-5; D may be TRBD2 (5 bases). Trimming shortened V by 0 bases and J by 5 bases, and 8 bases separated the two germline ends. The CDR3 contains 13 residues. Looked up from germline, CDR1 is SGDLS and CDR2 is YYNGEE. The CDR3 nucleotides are TGTGCCAGCAGCGTAGCCGGGGTCGAGACCCAGTACTTC. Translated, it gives CASSVAGVETQYF. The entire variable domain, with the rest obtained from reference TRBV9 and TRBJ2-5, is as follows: DSGVTQTPKHLITATGQRVTLRCSPRSGDLSVYWYQQSLDQGLQFLIQYYNGEERAKGNILERFSAQQFPDLHSELNLSSLELGDSALYFCASSVAGVETQYFGPGTRLLVL.

The CDR3 sequence: CASRNRRRDQETQYF. The CDR3 DNA sequence: TGTGCCAGCCGGAACCGACGGCGGGACCAAGAGACCCAGTACTTC. The V gene is TRBV7-2, the J gene TRBJ2-5; weak D call: TRBD2 (5 bases). V was clipped by 8 bases and J by 0 bases, with 16 bases between them. The germline V gene encodes CDR1 SGHTA and CDR2 FQGNSA. This CDR3 is built from 15 residues.

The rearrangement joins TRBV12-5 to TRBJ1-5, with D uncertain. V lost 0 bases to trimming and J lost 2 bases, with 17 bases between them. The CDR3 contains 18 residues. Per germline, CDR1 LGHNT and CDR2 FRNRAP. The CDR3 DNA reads TGTGCTAGTGGTTTGGTTCCCAGTAACCCGCGGGGCAATCAGCCCCAGCATTTT. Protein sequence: CASGLVPSNPRGNQPQHF.